Listed below are T cell receptor beta chains from one sample, sequenced in a study of T-cell memory formation after mild COVID-19. TCRdb fed the 5' RACE reads into MiXCR, producing one record per CDR3 protein. The table lists roughly 560,000 distinct CDR3 sequences, about a fifth of them singletons. The specimen sequenced was PBMCs or a T cell subset sorted from them (not recorded which). The receptor set was obtained from an adult woman who had mild COVID-19 (a few samples of this study predate the infection). Cell type and time point are not known. Each CDR3 is given with its conserved first and last residue. Fields, in order: V gene, CDR3 protein.

v_gene: TRBV6-5; CDR3aa: CASSYQEGELDTQYF
v_gene: TRBV20-1; CDR3aa: CSARLAGAYNEQFF
v_gene: TRBV7-9; CDR3aa: CASSASVGNQPQHF
v_gene: TRBV6-4; CDR3aa: CASSRDRVSPLHF
v_gene: TRBV3-1; CDR3aa: CASSPFPRVATDTQYF
v_gene: TRBV5-1; CDR3aa: CASSLGPEWDEQFF
v_gene: TRBV2; CDR3aa: CASSEVNYPTDTQYF
v_gene: TRBV15; CDR3aa: CATSTHRAGGQETQYF
v_gene: TRBV25-1; CDR3aa: CASSDWDRVYEQYF
v_gene: TRBV20-1; CDR3aa: CSAREEAGVAYNEQFF
v_gene: TRBV5-4; CDR3aa: CASSLDPGKNIQYF
v_gene: TRBV5-1; CDR3aa: CASPTRDRGLGTSYEQYF
v_gene: TRBV7-2; CDR3aa: CASSRDRAHQPQHF
v_gene: TRBV12-3/TRBV12-4; CDR3aa: CASSPRTQYQAFF
v_gene: TRBV7-8; CDR3aa: CASSPGRLHPKDTQYF
v_gene: TRBV7-2; CDR3aa: CASSLRTSGGIGHTDTQYF
v_gene: TRBV20-1; CDR3aa: CSARDRGQILYGYTF
v_gene: TRBV6-2/TRBV6-3; CDR3aa: CASSYSTTGQENTEAFF
v_gene: TRBV5-1; CDR3aa: CASSFDRGAFEQYF